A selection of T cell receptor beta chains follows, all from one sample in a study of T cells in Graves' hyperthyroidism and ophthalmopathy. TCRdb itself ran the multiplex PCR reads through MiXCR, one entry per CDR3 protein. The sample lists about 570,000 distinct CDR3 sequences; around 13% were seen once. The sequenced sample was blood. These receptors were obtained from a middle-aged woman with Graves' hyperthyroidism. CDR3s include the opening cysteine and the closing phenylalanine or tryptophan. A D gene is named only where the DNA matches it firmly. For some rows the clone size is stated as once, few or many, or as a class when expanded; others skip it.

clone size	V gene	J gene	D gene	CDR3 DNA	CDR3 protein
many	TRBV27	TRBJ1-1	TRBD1	TGTGCCAGCAGCCCTACCGGACAGGGGCTGAGAGGGAACACTGAAGCTTTCTTT	CASSPTGQGLRGNTEAFF
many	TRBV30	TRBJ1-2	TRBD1	TGTGCCTGGAGTGACACCCAGGGGGCTGAATATGGCTACACCTTC	CAWSDTQGAEYGYTF
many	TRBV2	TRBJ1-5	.	TGTGCCAGCAAAATAGATAGCAATCAGCCCCAGCATTTT	CASKIDSNQPQHF
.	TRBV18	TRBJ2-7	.	TGTGCCAGCTCACCCGGAGGGGGGAGCGGAGGGTCCTACGAGCAGTACTTC	CASSPGGGSGGSYEQYF
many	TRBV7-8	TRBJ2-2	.	TGTGCCAGCAGCCTAGCTGGCTCCGTTACCGGGGAGCTGTTTTTT	CASSLAGSVTGELFF
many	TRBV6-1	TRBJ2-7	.	TGTGCCAGCAGTGAATTGGTGGTGGTGTCCTACGAGCAGTACTTC	CASSELVVVSYEQYF
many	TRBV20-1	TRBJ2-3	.	TGCAGTGCTCCCGCGGCGGGAAGCACAGATACGCAGTATTTT	CSAPAAGSTDTQYF
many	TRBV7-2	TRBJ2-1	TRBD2	TGTGCCAGCAGCTGGGGGACTAGCGGGAGTTTTCGGGAGCAGTTCTTC	CASSWGTSGSFREQFF
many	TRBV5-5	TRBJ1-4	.	TGTGCCAGCAGCCGCCCCACTGAAAAACTGTTTTTT	CASSRPTEKLFF
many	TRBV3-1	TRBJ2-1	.	TGTGCCAGCAGCCAATCAGCGGTCTCCAATGAGCAGTTCTTC	CASSQSAVSNEQFF
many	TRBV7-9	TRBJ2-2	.	TGTGCCAGCGCTCGGTTGTACGCCACCGGGGAGCTGTTTTTT	CASARLYATGELFF
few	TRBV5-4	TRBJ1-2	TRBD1	TGTGCCAGCAGCTTTATGCGGACAGGGGATAACTATGGCTACACCTTC	CASSFMRTGDNYGYTF
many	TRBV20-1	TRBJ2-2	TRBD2	TGCAGTGCTAGAGAACCTAGCGGGACGGCCGGGGAGCTGTTTTTT	CSAREPSGTAGELFF
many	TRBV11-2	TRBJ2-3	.	TGTGCCAGCTATCGGATCGCGGGCGTTACAGATACGCAGTATTTT	CASYRIAGVTDTQYF